A single sample gave rise to the 25 T cell receptor beta chains below, sequenced in a study of T-cell reconstitution after alpha-beta-depleted transplantation in children. TCRbeta library construction was performed incorporating unique molecular identifiers. TCRdb passed the PCR reads through MiXCR, listing each CDR3 protein once. The data show around 300,000 distinct CDR3 sequences, around 10% seen once. The sample consisted of peripheral blood, taken 180 days after TCRalphabeta/CD19-depleted stem cell transplant. The receptors were gathered from a male patient aged 2 to 10 who had a stem cell transplant for chronic granulomatous disease, so the T cells may come from the graft donor.

In its sample, this clonotype was seen many times. This chain connects TRBV15 to TRBJ1-6; D gene uncertain. V was clipped by 0 bases and J by 8 bases, with 17 bases between them. The CDR3 extends over 17 amino acids. Germline loops: CDR1 LNHNV, CDR2 YYDKDF (reference sequence). CDR3 protein: CATSRESGSRRDSPLHF. CDR3 bases: TGTGCCACCAGCAGAGAATCCGGTTCCCGGCGGGATTCACCCCTCCACTTT.

In regard to this clonotype: A read error is possible here, since a much larger clone lies one base away. The V and J genes are TRBV7-3 and TRBJ2-3; tentative D call: TRBD2 (5 bases). This CDR3 is built from 14 residues. The ends were cut back, 4 bases at V and 5 bases at J, with 13 bases in the middle. From germline, CDR1 is SGHTA and CDR2 FQGTGA. CDR3 in DNA: TGTGCCAGCAGCTCTACTCTGGGAGAAGATACGCAGTATTTT. Its translation is CASSSTLGEDTQYF.

This clonotype was observed at least ten times. The J gene is TRBJ1-4, the V gene TRBV29-1; TRBD1 agrees at 7 bases. V lost 6 bases, J lost 8 bases, and 9 bases stayed unmatched. The germline gives CDR1 SQVTM, CDR2 ANQGSEA. The CDR3 is 13 residues long. The CDR3 is CSVAVTGAEKLFF. CDR3 nucleotides: TGCAGCGTAGCGGTTACAGGGGCCGAAAAACTGTTTTTT. The full variable domain, its missing parts supplied by reference TRBV29-1 and TRBJ1-4, is SAVISQKPSRDICQRGTSLTIQCQVDSQVTMMFWYRQQPGQSLTLIATANQGSEATYESGFVIDKFPISRPNLTFSTLTVSNMSPEDSSIYLCSVAVTGAEKLFFGSGTQLSVL.

This clonotype was picked up many times. The chain joins TRBV7-6 to TRBJ2-5, with 9 bases lining up with TRBD2. Germline-derived CDR1 and CDR2 are SGHVS and FNYEAQ. V gave up 2 bases and J gave up 2 bases; unmatched junction bases: 15. This CDR3 contains 19 residues. The CDR3 reads CASSLRREGPIIGQETQYF. CDR3 nucleotide sequence: TGTGCCAGCAGCTTACGGCGGGAGGGCCCCATCATAGGGCAAGAGACCCAGTACTTC.

There are many counts of this clonotype. The genes are TRBV20-1 and TRBJ2-1; 8 nucleotides line up with TRBD2. This CDR3 is 14 amino acids long. Germline CDR1 reads DFQATT; CDR2 reads SNEGSKA (reference sequence). V lost 3 bases and J lost 0; bases outside the gene matches: 1. CDR3 amino acids: CSASREGSYNEQFF. CDR3 in DNA: TGCAGTGCTAGTCGGGAGGGCTCCTACAATGAGCAGTTCTTC.

This clonotype was counted many times. The V call is TRBV28, the J call TRBJ2-7; 9 bases agree with TRBD1. The CDR3 loop spans 15 amino acids. V was pared by 5 bases and J by 3 bases, with 8 bases of the junction left unmatched. Germline-derived CDR1 and CDR2 are MDHEN and SYDVKM. This chain's CDR3 is CASSIPGQGDYEQYF. In DNA, the CDR3 is TGTGCCAGCAGTATACCGGGACAGGGAGACTACGAGCAGTACTTC.

This clonotype showed up many times. V and J are TRBV20-1 and TRBJ2-7; 12 bases map to TRBD2. V lost 3 bases, J lost 2 bases, and 5 bases stayed unmatched. The CDR3 runs to 15 residues. Germline CDR1 and CDR2: DFQATT and SNEGSKA (reference sequence). The CDR3 loop reads CSASQLAGGPYEQYF. The DNA of the CDR3 is TGCAGTGCTAGTCAACTAGCGGGAGGCCCCTACGAGCAGTACTTC.

This clonotype was seen ten or more times. The chain recombines TRBV29-1 with TRBJ2-7, with TRBD1 as a possible D gene (6 bases). The V gene lost 6 bases and the J gene lost 0 bases, with 15 bases spanning the gap. The CDR3 covers 14 residues. Germline values: CDR1 SQVTM, CDR2 ANQGSEA. Here the CDR3 reads CSVGQSRGSYEQYF. The CDR3 DNA reads TGCAGCGTCGGACAGAGTCGGGGCTCCTACGAGCAGTACTTC.

This clonotype showed up many times. The rearrangement uses TRBV28 and TRBJ2-3, with TRBD2 identical over 8 bases. Germline CDR1 and CDR2: MDHEN and SYDVKM. This CDR3 region has 14 residues. The junction had 4 bases not matched to a gene; V was cut back by 6 bases and J by 2 bases. As DNA, the CDR3 is TGTGCCAGCAGACTTAGCGGGATCACAGATACGCAGTATTTT. Its translation is CASRLSGITDTQYF.

V and J are TRBV7-2 and TRBJ1-1; 8 bases are shared with TRBD1. The CDR3 runs to 12 residues. Germline lookup yields CDR1 SGHTA and CDR2 FQGNSA. The J segment lost 7 bases and the V segment lost 5 bases, leaving 3 bases of the junction unmatched. The CDR3 protein is CASSPQGVEAFF. The CDR3 nucleotides are TGTGCCAGCAGCCCACAGGGGGTTGAAGCTTTCTTT.

This clonotype was recorded many times. The CDR3 reads CSARGTSGRDNEQFF. CDR3 DNA sequence: TGCAGTGCTAGAGGTACTAGCGGGAGAGACAATGAGCAGTTCTTC. The chain couples TRBV20-1 to TRBJ2-1; 11 bases are shared with TRBD2. The V segment lost 1 base and the J segment 5 bases; nucleotides outside the gene matches: 4. Germline CDR1 reads DFQATT; CDR2 reads SNEGSKA (reference sequence). This CDR3 is built from 15 residues.

This clonotype was counted many times. CDR3: CASSLGGGRSSGANVLTF. The CDR3 DNA is TGTGCCAGCAGCTTAGGAGGGGGACGGAGCTCTGGGGCCAACGTCCTGACTTTC. This sequence joins TRBV13 and TRBJ2-6; a possible D gene is TRBD1 (6 bases). The CDR3 is 18 residues long. The V gene's germline CDR1 is PRHDT and CDR2 FYEKMQ (reference sequence). V was pared by 0 bases and J by 0 bases, with 12 bases between.

This clonotype was seen many times. The chain combines TRBV20-1 with TRBJ2-1; D assignment may be TRBD1 or TRBD2 (6 bases each). The germline V gene has CDR1 DFQATT and CDR2 SNEGSKA (reference sequence). Deletions cut 5 bases from V and 4 bases from J, with 15 bases between. This CDR3 is 14 amino acids long. CDR3 DNA: TGCAGTGCTGGCCGGGGGCAGGGGTACAATGAGCAGTTCTTC. Protein sequence: CSAGRGQGYNEQFF.

There are many counts of this clonotype. The chain has TRBV15 and TRBJ1-2; D perhaps matches TRBD1 (5 bases). The CDR3 is 14 amino acids. The V end was cut by 2 bases, the J end by 6 bases, with 13 bases between. Germline lookup yields CDR1 LNHNV and CDR2 YYDKDF (reference sequence). In DNA form, the CDR3 reads TGTGCCACCAGCAGACCAGGGCCGGCAAATGGCTACACCTTC. The encoded protein is CATSRPGPANGYTF.

The gene calls are TRBV28 and TRBJ1-1, with 11 bases identical to TRBD1. The CDR3 is 15 amino acids. Germline CDR1 is MDHEN and CDR2 is SYDVKM. Unmatched junction bases numbered 5, after V lost 5 bases and J lost 3 bases. As DNA, the CDR3 is TGTGCCAGCAGTCTATCGGGACAGGGGGACACTGAAGCTTTCTTT. Translation: CASSLSGQGDTEAFF.

The genes are TRBV5-8 and TRBJ2-3; 13 bases match TRBD2. Germline V gives CDR1 SGHTS, CDR2 YDEGEE. CDR3 length: 17 residues. Trimming removed 2 bases from V and 1 base from J; junction bases left unmatched: 4. Written as DNA, the CDR3 is TGTGCCAGCAGCTTAAGGACTAGCGGGAGAGGCACAGATACGCAGTATTTT. Translation: CASSLRTSGRGTDTQYF.

This clonotype came up many times. This chain links TRBV12-3 or TRBV12-4 with TRBJ2-7; 7 bases are a match to TRBD2. Trimming took 5 bases from V and 6 from J; bases not matched to a gene: 7. This CDR3 spans 13 amino acids. CDR3 in amino acids: CASSPGWGGEQYF. In DNA form, the CDR3 reads TGTGCCAGCAGTCCGGGATGGGGGGGCGAGCAGTACTTC.

This clonotype was picked up many times. The rearrangement joins TRBV7-2 to TRBJ1-5; D unclear. The CDR3 consists of 13 residues. CDR1 and CDR2 (germline): SGHTA, FQGNSA. With 3 bases removed from V and 6 bases from J, the gap between germline ends came to 9 bases. The CDR3 DNA is TGTGCCAGCAGCTTGGAGGTTACTCAGCCCCAGCATTTT. It specifies CASSLEVTQPQHF.

Ten or more counts support this clonotype. The gene calls are TRBV5-6 and TRBJ2-7, with a weak D call TRBD2 (5 bases). The length of the CDR3 is 15 residues. V lost 2 bases, J lost 1 base, and 13 bases lay in between. The germline V gene has CDR1 SGHDT and CDR2 YYEEEE. CDR3 loop: CASSFGGAQSYEQYF. The CDR3 nucleotides read TGTGCCAGCAGCTTCGGAGGCGCACAATCCTACGAGCAGTACTTC.

At least ten counts were recorded for this clonotype. The chain combines TRBV29-1 with TRBJ2-3, with D perhaps matching TRBD1 (6 bases). V lost 5 bases and J lost 5, with 14 bases in between. The germline CDR1 and CDR2 sequences are SQVTM and ANQGSEA. The CDR3 covers 13 residues. CDR3 DNA sequence: TGCAGCGTTAAGGGGACACTCCGAGATACGCAGTATTTT. It yields the protein CSVKGTLRDTQYF.

For this clonotype: A much larger clone lies a single base off, so this may be a read error. The chain joins TRBV5-4 to TRBJ2-1, with D uncertain. Germline V gene sequence: CDR1 SGHNT, CDR2 YYREEE (reference sequence). The CDR3 contains 18 residues. The CDR3 protein is CACSLVVRETKIYNEQFF. CDR3 in DNA: TGTGCCTGCAGCTTGGTAGTCAGAGAAACCAAAATATACAATGAGCAGTTCTTC. Full variable domain (missing parts from reference TRBV5-4 and TRBJ2-1): ETGVTQSPTHLIKTRGQQVTLRCSSQSGHNTVSWYQQALGQGPQFIFQYYREEENGRGNFPPRFSGLQFPNYSSELNVNALELDDSALYLCACSLVVRETKIYNEQFFGPGTRLTVL.

As for this clonotype: Mismatch with germline at one junction end may stem from a read error. The rearrangement links TRBV28 to TRBJ2-7, with 7 nucleotides matching TRBD2. The CDR3 loop spans 14 amino acids. CDR1 is MDHEN, CDR2 SYDVKM, per germline. CDR3 bases: TGTGCCAGCAGTTCCCGGCGGGACTACTTCGAGCTGTACTTC. It translates to CASSSRRDYFELYF.

Concerning this clonotype: One end of the junction fails to match germline, which may point to a read error. The chain is built from TRBV7-2 and TRBJ2-4; D is unresolved. CDR1 and CDR2 (germline): SGHTA, FQGNSA. The CDR3 runs 17 residues. This chain's CDR3 is CASSLAGITRAQNNQYF. CDR3 DNA sequence: TGTGCCAGCAGCTTAGCCGGAATTACCCGAGCCCAAAACAATCAGTACTTC.

This clonotype was detected many times. One end of the junction varies from germline; a read error may be responsible. V usage is TRBV12-3 or TRBV12-4 and J usage is TRBJ2-7; 7 bases agree with TRBD1. CDR3 length: 13 residues. Here the CDR3 DNA reads TGCGCCAGCAGCTTGAGACAGGGCTACGAGCAGTACTTC. This codes for CASSLRQGYEQYF.

This clonotype was recorded at least ten times. V gene TRBV7-9 combines with J gene TRBJ2-7; perhaps TRBD2 as D (5 bases). CDR1 and CDR2 (germline): SEHNR, FQNEAQ (reference sequence). Trimming stripped 4 bases from V and 6 bases from J, with 13 bases between. The CDR3 sequence is 13 residues long. The CDR3 nucleotides read TGTGCCAGCAGCTACGGGATAACCCTCGAGCAGTACTTC. It translates to CASSYGITLEQYF.